One and the same sample provided the 16 T cell receptor beta chains below, sequenced in a study of T cell changes during pregnancy in multiple sclerosis. Clones were read by immunoSEQ multiplex PCR, and TCRdb kept only the in-frame ones, dropping some. The data contain about 53,000 clones, nearly 95% of them seen just once; the ten biggest clones take up around 0.49%. The starting material was CD4+ T cells from peripheral blood mononuclear cells, obtained in the third trimester of pregnancy. The receptor set was obtained from a female donor with multiple sclerosis, enrolled in a pregnancy study.

The chain combines TRBV25-1 with TRBJ1-2; 9 bases are shared with TRBD1. Germline lookup yields CDR1 MGHDK and CDR2 SYGVNS. After removal of 8 bases from V and 6 bases from J, the junction contained 7 bases not matched to a gene. CDR3 size: 13 residues. For the CDR3, the DNA is TGTGCCAGCCAAATCGGGACAGGGAATGGCTACACCTTC. It is translated as CASQIGTGNGYTF.

As DNA, the CDR3 is TGTGCCAGCAGTGACCTACAGGGGCCTGAAGCTTTCTTT. Translated, it gives CASSDLQGPEAFF. The V gene is TRBV27, the J gene TRBJ1-1; the match to TRBD1 covers 7 bases. This CDR3 region has 13 residues. Germline V gene lookup returns CDR1 MNHEY and CDR2 SMNVEV (reference sequence). The trim removed 5 bases at V and 6 bases at J, leaving 6 bases unmatched.

The genes are TRBV6-6 and TRBJ2-3; D remains ambiguous. The V gene's germline CDR1 is MNHNY and CDR2 SVGAGI (reference sequence). V lost 8 bases to trimming and J lost 2 bases, with 14 bases between them. The CDR3 runs 14 residues. CDR3 in DNA: TGTGCCAGCGGCAGGTTTCAGTACACAGATACGCAGTATTTT. This encodes CASGRFQYTDTQYF.

J is TRBJ1-2 and V is TRBV4-1; TRBD1 is a possible D gene (6 bases). CDR1 is MGHRA and CDR2 is YSYEKL in the germline V gene. The CDR3 is 15 residues long. The germline V and J ends were trimmed by 2 bases and 5 bases, with 15 bases remaining between them. The CDR3 sequence: CASSQPTGKLYGYTF. DNA for the CDR3: TGCGCCAGCAGCCAACCGACAGGCAAACTATATGGCTACACCTTC.

As regards this clone: The junction departs from germline at one end; a sequencing error may be responsible. The rearrangement uses TRBV7-7 and TRBJ2-5; D not resolved. The CDR3 consists of 13 residues. The germline V gene has CDR1 SSHAT and CDR2 FNYEAQ (reference sequence). The CDR3 nucleotides are TGTGCTAGCAGCTTTCAACTACAAGAGACCCAGTACTTC. Translation: CASSFQLQETQYF. Variable domain in full (rest from reference TRBV7-7 and TRBJ2-5): GAGVSQSPRYKVTKRGQDVTLRCDPISSHATLYWYQQALGQGPEFLTYFNYEAQPDKSGLPSDRFSAERPEGSISTLTIQRTEQRDSAMYRCASSFQLQETQYFGPGTRLLVL.

The chain joins TRBV5-1 to TRBJ2-1; D may be TRBD1 (5 bases). V was clipped by 4 bases and J by 0 bases, with 14 bases between them. The CDR3 runs to 16 residues. Germline CDR1 is SGHRS and CDR2 is YFSETQ. CDR3 in amino acids: CASSVATDSSYNEQFF. Here the CDR3 DNA reads TGCGCCAGCAGCGTCGCCACTGACAGCTCCTACAATGAGCAGTTCTTC. Using reference TRBV5-1 and TRBJ2-1 for the parts outside the CDR3, the full variable domain is KAGVTQTPRYLIKTRGQQVTLSCSPISGHRSVSWYQQTPGQGLQFLFEYFSETQRNKGNFPGRFSGRQFSNSRSEMNVSTLELGDSALYLCASSVATDSSYNEQFFGPGTRLTVL.

CDR3 residues: CASSQGTGTVSQERSPLHF. CDR3 coding DNA: TGCGCCAGCAGCCAAGGGACCGGGACAGTATCCCAGGAGCGTTCACCCCTCCACTTT. This sequence joins TRBV4-1 and TRBJ1-6, with 7 bases fitting TRBD1. Germline-derived CDR1 and CDR2 are MGHRA and YSYEKL. V trimming: 1 base; J trimming: 9 bases; junction bases outside the gene matches: 18. This CDR3 has 19 amino acids.

The rearrangement joins TRBV29-1 to TRBJ2-7; 13 positions agree with TRBD2. The CDR3 has 14 residues. Germline lookup yields CDR1 SQVTM and CDR2 ANQGSEA. The V and J ends lost 4 bases and 2 bases, in that order; junction bases with no gene match: 2. Here the CDR3 DNA reads TGCAGCGTTGCGACTAGCGGGGGGACCTACGAGCAGTACTTC. It translates to CSVATSGGTYEQYF.

A single count supports this clone. J is TRBJ1-5 and V is TRBV7-9; no firm D call. This CDR3 is built from 13 residues. The germline V and J ends were trimmed by 2 bases and 2 bases, with 4 bases remaining between them. Germline-derived CDR1 and CDR2 are SEHNR and FQNEAQ (reference sequence). Here the CDR3 reads CASSLTGNQPQHF. For the CDR3, the DNA is TGTGCCAGCAGCTTAACGGGCAATCAGCCCCAGCATTTT.

CDR3 amino acids: CASSRLGAGETQYF. The CDR3 DNA follows: TGTGCCAGCAGCCGGTTAGGGGCGGGGGAGACCCAGTACTTC. The chain carries TRBV5-4 and TRBJ2-5; tentatively, D is TRBD2 (6 bases). V dropped 4 bases and J dropped 5 bases, with 15 bases sitting between them. Germline V gene lookup returns CDR1 SGHNT and CDR2 YYREEE (reference sequence). The CDR3 is made up of 14 amino acids.

This clone has a single count. The chain couples TRBV5-1 to TRBJ1-6; no reliable D call. V dropped 3 bases and J dropped 4 bases, with 8 bases sitting between them. The CDR3 runs to 14 residues. The germline CDR1 and CDR2 sequences are SGHRS and YFSETQ. CDR3 sequence reads: CASSYDKYNSPLHF. The CDR3 bases are TGCGCCAGCAGCTATGACAAGTATAATTCACCCCTCCACTTT. The full variable domain, rest sourced from reference TRBV5-1 and TRBJ1-6, is KAGVTQTPRYLIKTRGQQVTLSCSPISGHRSVSWYQQTPGQGLQFLFEYFSETQRNKGNFPGRFSGRQFSNSRSEMNVSTLELGDSALYLCASSYDKYNSPLHFGNGTRLTVT.

The V call is TRBV6-5, the J call TRBJ1-4; TRBD1 matches at 7 bases. J lost 5 bases, V lost 6 bases, and 9 bases had no gene match. The CDR3 covers 15 residues. Germline V CDR1 and CDR2: MNHEY, SVGAGI. The CDR3 DNA sequence: TGTGCCAGCAGAAGTCGACAGGGCCTAAATGAAAAACTGTTTTTT. Protein sequence: CASRSRQGLNEKLFF.

This clone was found a few times. This rearrangement joins TRBV4-2 to TRBJ1-2; D perhaps matches TRBD1 (5 bases). Per germline, CDR1 LGHNA and CDR2 YNFKEQ. The CDR3 covers 13 residues. V dropped 4 bases and J dropped 8 bases, with 14 bases sitting between them. Here the CDR3 reads CASSLSGGDGYTF. DNA of the CDR3: TGTGCCAGCAGCCTCTCCGGCGGGGACGGCTACACCTTC.

V and J are TRBV7-2 and TRBJ2-7; tentative D call: TRBD1 (7 bases). Trimming pared 1 base from V and 4 bases from J, leaving 11 bases between. This CDR3 is 14 amino acids long. Looked up from germline, CDR1 is SGHTA and CDR2 is FQGNSA. CDR3 region: CASSLEEGAYEQYF. The CDR3 bases are TGTGCCAGCAGCTTAGAGGAGGGGGCTTACGAGCAGTACTTC.

The chain combines TRBV7-2 with TRBJ2-5, with TRBD2 as a possible D gene (6 bases). This CDR3 has 13 residues. The germline V and J ends were trimmed by 5 bases and 1 base, with 8 bases remaining between them. Germline V gives CDR1 SGHTA, CDR2 FQGNSA. DNA for the CDR3: TGTGCCAGCAGCCGGGGACTCCAAGAGACCCAGTACTTC. This codes for CASSRGLQETQYF. Supplemented by reference TRBV7-2 and TRBJ2-5, the full variable domain reads GAGVSQSPSNKVTEKGKDVELRCDPISGHTALYWYRQSLGQGLEFLIYFQGNSAPDKSGLPSDRFSAERTGGSVSTLTIQRTQQEDSAVYLCASSRGLQETQYFGPGTRLLVL.

This clone was detected once. The rearrangement joins TRBV10-3 to TRBJ2-7; D perhaps matches TRBD1 (6 bases). The CDR3 has 18 amino acids. The germline CDR1 and CDR2 sequences are ENHRY and SYGVKD. V dropped 3 bases and J dropped 4 bases, with 25 bases sitting between them. The CDR3 DNA sequence: TGTGCCATCAGTGATTCCTCCCTTAGACAGGTCGGGCGGTACGAGCAGTACTTC. It specifies CAISDSSLRQVGRYEQYF.